What follows are 18 T cell receptor beta chains derived from one specimen sequenced in a study of circulating and synovial CD4+ cells in juvenile arthritis. Profiled with immunoSEQ multiplex PCR; TCRdb holds only in-frame clones, not every one. This repertoire shows over 30,000 clones, roughly 95% found once; its top ten account for around 0.17%. Sequencing was carried out using CD4+ T cells from blood. These receptors originate from a human donor with juvenile idiopathic arthritis.

The chain uses TRBV10-2 and TRBJ2-7, with TRBD1 matching 7 bases. Looked up from germline, CDR1 is WSHSY and CDR2 is SAAADI. The junction had 14 bases not matched to a gene; V was cut back by 5 bases and J by 4 bases. This CDR3 is 16 amino acids long. Written as DNA, the CDR3 is TGCGCCAGCAGTCAATCATCGGGCAGGGGGTTATACGAGCAGTACTTC. Protein: CASSQSSGRGLYEQYF.

The genes are TRBV25-1 and TRBJ1-1, with D possibly being TRBD1 (6 bases). This CDR3 is 14 amino acids long. Per the germline V gene, CDR1 is MGHDK and CDR2 is SYGVNS. Trimming cost V 4 bases and J 1 base, with 10 bases left between them. CDR3 loop: CASSGPGQNTEAFF. CDR3 DNA: TGTGCCAGCAGTGGTCCGGGACAGAACACTGAAGCTTTCTTT.

The chain uses TRBV2 and TRBJ2-7; D is undetermined. This CDR3 contains 10 residues. The germline V gene has CDR1 SNHLY and CDR2 FYNNEI. Trimming took 6 bases from V and 6 from J, leaving 6 bases between them. The CDR3 loop reads CASSQAEQYF. Here the CDR3 DNA reads TGTGCCAGCAGCCAGGCCGAGCAGTACTTC. Together with reference TRBV2 and TRBJ2-7, the CDR3 gives the full variable domain: EPEVTQTPSHQVTQMGQEVILRCVPISNHLYFYWYRQILGQKVEFLVSFYNNEISEKSEIFDDQFSVERPDGSNFTLKIRSTKLEDSAMYFCASSQAEQYFGPGTRLTVT.

V and J are TRBV19 and TRBJ1-1; TRBD1 agrees at 8 bases. J lost 5 bases, V lost 8 bases, and 7 bases had no gene match. Germline loops: CDR1 LNHDA, CDR2 SQIVND (reference sequence). The CDR3 is made up of 13 amino acids. The CDR3 DNA sequence: TGTGCCAGTGGAGGACAGGGAGGGACTGAAGCTTTCTTT. Translated, it gives CASGGQGGTEAFF.

The rearrangement uses TRBV5-4 and TRBJ1-2; D gene unclear. The CDR3 covers 13 residues. Germline CDR1 and CDR2: SGHNT and YYREEE (reference sequence). Trimming took 0 bases from V and 8 from J, leaving 11 bases between them. In DNA form, the CDR3 reads TGTGCCAGCAGCTTGGTGGCAGGAAGGGGCTACACCTTC. Translating gives CASSLVAGRGYTF.

This chain uses TRBV7-2 with TRBJ2-2; a weak D match, TRBD2 (5 bases). The CDR3 has 15 residues. The V gene's germline CDR1 is SGHTA and CDR2 FQGNSA. Between the trimmed V and J ends, which lost 1 base and 1 base, there was a span of 7 bases. CDR3 in DNA: TGTGCCAGCAGCTTAGTTGGAGGGAACACCGGGGAGCTGTTTTTT. The encoded protein is CASSLVGGNTGELFF.

The rearrangement uses TRBV5-6 and TRBJ1-2; D is uncertain. The length of the CDR3 is 15 residues. Germline V CDR1 and CDR2: SGHDT, YYEEEE. V lost 0 bases and J 4 bases, leaving 13 bases between the germline ends. The DNA of the CDR3 is TGTGCCAGCAGCTTGGTATCCGGGTTCAGCTATGGCTACACCTTC. Encoded protein: CASSLVSGFSYGYTF.

CDR3 region: CASSPGTRFYEQYF. CDR3 sequence (DNA): TGTGCCAGCAGCCCCGGGACAAGGTTTTACGAGCAGTACTTC. The rearrangement joins TRBV2 to TRBJ2-7; a weak D match, TRBD1 (6 bases). This CDR3 spans 14 amino acids. Germline V lookup: CDR1 SNHLY, CDR2 FYNNEI. Trimming cost V 6 bases and J 4 bases, with 16 bases left between them.

V gene TRBV10-3 combines with J gene TRBJ2-1; tentatively, D is TRBD2 (6 bases). V lost 7 bases, J lost 0 bases, and 10 bases lay in between. This CDR3 contains 14 residues. Germline CDR1 is ENHRY and CDR2 is SYGVKD. The CDR3 sequence is CAITVGGSYNEQFF. The CDR3 bases are TGTGCCATCACAGTCGGGGGCTCCTACAATGAGCAGTTCTTC.

The chain joins TRBV5-1 to TRBJ1-2, with 9 positions matching TRBD1. The CDR3 is made up of 14 amino acids. Germline V gives CDR1 SGHRS, CDR2 YFSETQ. V dropped 3 bases and J dropped 6; count of bases not matched to a gene: 6. CDR3 DNA sequence: TGCGCCAGCAGCTGGGACGGGACAGGGAATGGCTACACCTTC. Protein: CASSWDGTGNGYTF.

The genes are TRBV10-3 and TRBJ2-2; possibly TRBD1 for D (7 bases). Trimming cost V 7 bases and J 0 bases, with 15 bases left between them. Germline CDR1 and CDR2: ENHRY and SYGVKD. The CDR3 totals 16 residues. CDR3 DNA sequence: TGTGCCATCAAAGGAGGGGACAGCGCGAACACCGGGGAGCTGTTTTTT. Its translation: CAIKGGDSANTGELFF.

The chain employs TRBV2 and TRBJ2-7; TRBD2 agrees at 13 bases. The CDR3 is made up of 17 amino acids. Germline V gene sequence: CDR1 SNHLY, CDR2 FYNNEI. The V and J ends lost 5 bases and 4 bases, in that order; junction bases with no gene match: 11. The CDR3 loop reads CASSIGTSGTRPYEQYF. CDR3 DNA: TGTGCCAGCAGTATCGGGACTAGCGGGACCCGGCCTTACGAGCAGTACTTC.

In DNA, the CDR3 is TGTGCCAGCAGCACAGGGCTTAACACTGAAGCTTTCTTT. It yields the protein CASSTGLNTEAFF. The chain joins TRBV28 to TRBJ1-1; possibly TRBD1 for D (6 bases). CDR3 size: 13 residues. Trimming removed 6 bases from V and 2 bases from J, with 10 bases in between. From germline, CDR1 is MDHEN and CDR2 SYDVKM.

This clone was picked up one time. The rearrangement links TRBV7-2 to TRBJ2-2; 7 nucleotides match TRBD2. The V and J ends lost 5 bases and 7 bases, in that order; junction bases with no gene match: 4. The CDR3 has 13 amino acids. Per germline, CDR1 SGHTA and CDR2 FQGNSA. CDR3 protein: CASSLVAGGELFF. DNA for the CDR3: TGTGCCAGCAGCCTCGTAGCGGGCGGGGAGCTGTTTTTT.

The CDR3 is CASSRTDGYTF. The CDR3 nucleotides are TGTGCCAGCAGTAGGACAGATGGCTACACCTTC. The chain links TRBV5-6 to TRBJ1-2, with D possibly being TRBD1 (6 bases). Trimming cost V 5 bases and J 6 bases, with 8 bases left between them. The CDR3 extends over 11 amino acids. Germline V gene sequence: CDR1 SGHDT, CDR2 YYEEEE.

The chain has TRBV28 and TRBJ1-1, with unresolved D. Per the germline V gene, CDR1 is MDHEN and CDR2 is SYDVKM. V gave up 5 bases and J gave up 2 bases, with 21 bases separating them. The CDR3 runs 17 residues. The CDR3 spells CASSAPGSTQSNTEAFF. The CDR3 region has the DNA TGTGCCAGCAGTGCTCCCGGGTCAACTCAGAGCAACACTGAAGCTTTCTTT.

V usage is TRBV28 and J usage is TRBJ2-5, with a tentative D call TRBD1 (5 bases). The germline V gene encodes CDR1 MDHEN and CDR2 SYDVKM. The CDR3 contains 17 residues. Trimming took 1 base from V and 5 from J, leaving 20 bases between them. CDR3 coding DNA: TGTGCCAGCAGTTTATCGGTCAGGGAAAGGTCCAGGGAGACCCAGTACTTC. Its protein is CASSLSVRERSRETQYF.

The chain couples TRBV7-8 to TRBJ2-1; 11 bases match TRBD2. Germline trimming cut 5 bases from V and 0 bases from J; bases unmatched to any gene: 9. Germline CDR1 reads SGHVS; CDR2 reads FQNEAQ. The CDR3 is 18 residues long. CDR3 DNA: TGTGCCAGCAGCCGGTCCGGGACTAGCGGTACCTCCTACAATGAGCAGTTCTTC. Its protein product is CASSRSGTSGTSYNEQFF.